These 5 T cell receptor beta chains were all obtained from the same sample, sequenced in a study of cytotoxic CD8 clonotypes in ibrutinib-treated CLL. Here immunoSEQ multiplex PCR was the method, and the copy in TCRdb shows in-frame clones only, minus some. The repertoire holds about 85,000 clones, with about 76% as singletons. Sequenced material: PBMCs, taken after 12 months of ibrutinib treatment. Every receptor here comes from a human donor with chronic lymphocytic leukemia.

The chain carries TRBV10-3 and TRBJ2-7, with D perhaps given as TRBD1 or TRBD2 (7 bases each). Germline V CDR1 and CDR2: ENHRY, SYGVKD. The V end lost 0 bases, the J end lost 7 bases, and 16 bases lay between the germline ends. The length of the CDR3 is 15 residues. The CDR3 DNA is TGTGCCATCAGTGAGTCGTGGGAGGGGGCGAGGGAGCAGTACTTC. This sequence encodes CAISESWEGAREQYF.

CDR3 in DNA: TGTGCCAGCAGTTTATTAGCCGGCATCTACGAGCAGTACTTC. Encoded protein: CASSLLAGIYEQYF. The rearrangement links TRBV28 to TRBJ2-7; D is unclear. This CDR3 has 14 amino acids. Trimming left V 1 base short and J 3 bases short, with 10 bases between. CDR1 MDHEN and CDR2 SYDVKM come from the germline V gene.

The chain recombines TRBV29-1 with TRBJ2-1, with 10 bases that match TRBD2. Germline V CDR1 and CDR2: SQVTM, ANQGSEA. With V trimmed by 4 bases and J by 7 bases, 7 bases remained unmatched. This CDR3 spans 14 amino acids. CDR3 residues: CSVGVGTSVNEQFF. The CDR3 DNA reads TGCAGCGTTGGGGTTGGGACTAGCGTTAATGAGCAGTTCTTC.

The chain recombines TRBV7-2 with TRBJ1-2; 7 bases align to TRBD1. Trimming cost V 0 bases and J 8 bases; bases outside gene matches: 9. The CDR3 runs 15 residues. The germline V gene has CDR1 SGHTA and CDR2 FQGNSA. CDR3 in amino acids: CASSLAQGGFGGYTF. The CDR3 coding sequence is TGTGCCAGCAGCTTAGCTCAGGGGGGTTTCGGCGGCTACACCTTC. The full variable domain, in which reference TRBV7-2 and TRBJ1-2 provide the parts outside the CDR3, is GAGVSQSPSNKVTEKGKDVELRCDPISGHTALYWYRQSLGQGLEFLIYFQGNSAPDKSGLPSDRFSAERTGGSVSTLTIQRTQQEDSAVYLCASSLAQGGFGGYTFGSGTRLTVV.

This clone was detected once. CDR3 amino acids: CASSRTGNYGYTF. The CDR3 DNA reads TGTGCCAGCAGCCGAACAGGGAACTATGGCTACACCTTC. V and J are TRBV28 and TRBJ1-2; a possible D gene is TRBD1 (6 bases). The V gene's germline CDR1 is MDHEN and CDR2 SYDVKM. The ends were cut back, 6 bases at V and 2 bases at J, with 10 bases in the middle. The CDR3 runs 13 residues.